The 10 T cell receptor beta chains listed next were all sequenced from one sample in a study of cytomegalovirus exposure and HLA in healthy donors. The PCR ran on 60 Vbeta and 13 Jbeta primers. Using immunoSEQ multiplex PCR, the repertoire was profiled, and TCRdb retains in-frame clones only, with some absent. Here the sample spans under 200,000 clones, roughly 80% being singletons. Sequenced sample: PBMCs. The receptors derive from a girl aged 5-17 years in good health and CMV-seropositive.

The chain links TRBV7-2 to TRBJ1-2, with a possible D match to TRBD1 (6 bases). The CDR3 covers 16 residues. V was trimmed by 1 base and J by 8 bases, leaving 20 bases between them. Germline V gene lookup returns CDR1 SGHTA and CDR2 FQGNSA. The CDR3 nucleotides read TGTGCCAGCAGCTTAGTGCGGGGGCGGGTTGCAATGGGCTACACCTTC. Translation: CASSLVRGRVAMGYTF. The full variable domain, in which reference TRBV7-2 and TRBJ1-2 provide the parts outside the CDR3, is GAGVSQSPSNKVTEKGKDVELRCDPISGHTALYWYRQSLGQGLEFLIYFQGNSAPDKSGLPSDRFSAERTGGSVSTLTIQRTQQEDSAVYLCASSLVRGRVAMGYTFGSGTRLTVV.

The CDR3 spells CASSARDSYEQFF. In DNA, the CDR3 is TGTGCCAGCAGTGCCCGAGACAGTTATGAGCAGTTCTTC. The chain is built from TRBV25-1 and TRBJ2-1; possible D gene TRBD1, 5 bases. V was cut by 4 bases and J by 8 bases, with 12 bases left in between. The CDR3 runs to 13 residues. CDR1 is MGHDK, CDR2 SYGVNS, per germline.

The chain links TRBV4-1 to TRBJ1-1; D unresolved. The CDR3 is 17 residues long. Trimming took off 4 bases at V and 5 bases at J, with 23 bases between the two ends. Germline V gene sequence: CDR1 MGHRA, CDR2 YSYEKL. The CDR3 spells CASSPTGGPGGETEAFF. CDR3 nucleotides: TGCGCCAGCAGCCCCACGGGAGGGCCTGGTGGGGAAACTGAAGCTTTCTTT.

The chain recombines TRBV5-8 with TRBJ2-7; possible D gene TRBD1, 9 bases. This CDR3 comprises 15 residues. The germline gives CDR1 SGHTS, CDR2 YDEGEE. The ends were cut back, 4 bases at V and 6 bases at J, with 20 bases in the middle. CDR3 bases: TGTGCCAGCAGCCCGACAGGGGGAGCGGGAGTCGAGCAGTACTTC. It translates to CASSPTGGAGVEQYF.

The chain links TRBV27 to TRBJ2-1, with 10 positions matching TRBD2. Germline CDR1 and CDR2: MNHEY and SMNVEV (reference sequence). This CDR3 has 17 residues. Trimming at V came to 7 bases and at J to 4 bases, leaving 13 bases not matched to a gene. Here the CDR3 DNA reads TGTGCCAGCACCTTGATCCCGGGACTAGCGTCATACAATGAGCAGTTCTTC. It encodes CASTLIPGLASYNEQFF.

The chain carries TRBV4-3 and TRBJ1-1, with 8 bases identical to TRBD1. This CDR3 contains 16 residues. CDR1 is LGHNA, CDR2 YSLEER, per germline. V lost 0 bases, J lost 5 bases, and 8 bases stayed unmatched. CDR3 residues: CASSQDQGAAGTEAFF. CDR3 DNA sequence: TGCGCCAGCAGCCAAGATCAGGGGGCCGCGGGGACTGAAGCTTTCTTT.

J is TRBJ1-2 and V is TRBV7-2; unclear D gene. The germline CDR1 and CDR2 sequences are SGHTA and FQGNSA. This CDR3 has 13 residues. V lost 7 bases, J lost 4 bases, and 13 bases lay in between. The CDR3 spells CASTFGGSYGYTF. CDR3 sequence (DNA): TGTGCCAGCACCTTCGGAGGTTCCTATGGCTACACCTTC.

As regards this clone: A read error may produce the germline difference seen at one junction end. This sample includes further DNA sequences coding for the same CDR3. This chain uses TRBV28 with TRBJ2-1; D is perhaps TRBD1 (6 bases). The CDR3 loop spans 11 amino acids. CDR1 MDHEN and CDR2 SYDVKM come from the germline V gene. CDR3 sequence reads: CASSLEGHWFF. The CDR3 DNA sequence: TGCGCCAGCAGTTTAGAGGGACATTGGTTCTTC.

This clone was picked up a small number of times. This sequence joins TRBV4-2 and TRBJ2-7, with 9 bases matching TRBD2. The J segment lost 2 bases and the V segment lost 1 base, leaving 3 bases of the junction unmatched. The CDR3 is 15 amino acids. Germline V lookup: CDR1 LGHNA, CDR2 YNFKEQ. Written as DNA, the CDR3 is TGTGCCAGCAGCCAAGGACTAGCGGAAACCTACGAGCAGTACTTC. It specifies CASSQGLAETYEQYF.

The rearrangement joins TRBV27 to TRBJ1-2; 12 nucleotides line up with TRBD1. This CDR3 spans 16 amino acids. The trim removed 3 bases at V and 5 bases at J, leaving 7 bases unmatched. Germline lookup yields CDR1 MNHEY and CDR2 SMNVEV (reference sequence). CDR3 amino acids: CASSFAGDRGLYGYTF. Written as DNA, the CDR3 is TGTGCCAGCAGTTTTGCGGGGGACAGGGGGCTGTATGGCTACACCTTC.